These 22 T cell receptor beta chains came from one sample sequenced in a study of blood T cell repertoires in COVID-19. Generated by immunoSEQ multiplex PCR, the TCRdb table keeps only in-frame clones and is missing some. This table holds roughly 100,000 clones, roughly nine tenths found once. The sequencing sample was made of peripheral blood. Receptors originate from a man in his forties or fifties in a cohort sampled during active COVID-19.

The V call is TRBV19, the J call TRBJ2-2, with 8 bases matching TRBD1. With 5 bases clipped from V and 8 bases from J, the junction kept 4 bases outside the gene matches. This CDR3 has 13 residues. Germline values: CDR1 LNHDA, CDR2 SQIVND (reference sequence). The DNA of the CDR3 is TGTGCCAGTAGTCTGGGACAGGTAGGGGAGCTGTTTTTT. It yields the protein CASSLGQVGELFF.

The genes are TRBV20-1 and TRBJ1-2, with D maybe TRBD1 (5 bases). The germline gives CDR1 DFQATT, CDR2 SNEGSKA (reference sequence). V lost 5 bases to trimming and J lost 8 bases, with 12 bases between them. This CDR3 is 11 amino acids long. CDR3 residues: CSAYRRPGYTF. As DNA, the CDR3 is TGCAGTGCTTACAGGAGACCAGGCTACACCTTC.

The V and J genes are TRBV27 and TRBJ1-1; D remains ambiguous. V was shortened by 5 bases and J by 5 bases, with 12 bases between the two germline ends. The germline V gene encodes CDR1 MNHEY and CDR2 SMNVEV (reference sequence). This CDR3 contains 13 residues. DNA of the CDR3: TGTGCCAGCAGTAAAGAAGGGAGAACTGAAGCTTTCTTT. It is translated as CASSKEGRTEAFF.

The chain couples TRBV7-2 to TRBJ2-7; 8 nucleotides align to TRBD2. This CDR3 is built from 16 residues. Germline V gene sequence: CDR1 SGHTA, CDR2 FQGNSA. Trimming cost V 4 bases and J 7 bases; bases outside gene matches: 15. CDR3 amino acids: CASSSRGGANPLEQYF. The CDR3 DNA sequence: TGTGCCAGCAGCTCCCGGGGGGGGGCAAACCCCCTGGAGCAGTACTTC.

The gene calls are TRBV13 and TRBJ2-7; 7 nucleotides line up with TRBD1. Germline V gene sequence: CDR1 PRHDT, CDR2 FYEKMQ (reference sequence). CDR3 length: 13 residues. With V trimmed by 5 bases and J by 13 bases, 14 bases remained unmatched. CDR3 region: CASSVTGVLSFYF. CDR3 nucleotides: TGTGCCAGCAGCGTAACAGGGGTCCTCTCGTTTTACTTC. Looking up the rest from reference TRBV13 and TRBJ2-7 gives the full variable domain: AAGVIQSPRHLIKEKRETATLKCYPIPRHDTVYWYQQGPGQDPQFLISFYEKMQSDKGSIPDRFSAQQFSDYHSELNMSSLELGDSALYFCASSVTGVLSFYFGPGTRLTVT.

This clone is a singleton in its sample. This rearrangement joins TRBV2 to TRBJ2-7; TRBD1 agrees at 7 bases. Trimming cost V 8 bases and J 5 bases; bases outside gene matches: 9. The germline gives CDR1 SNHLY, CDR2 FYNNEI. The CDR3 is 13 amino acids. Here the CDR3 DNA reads TGTGCCAGCGTCCGGGACAGCGTTAACGAGCAGTACTTC. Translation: CASVRDSVNEQYF.

The CDR3 loop reads CATSDPRGRETQYF. The CDR3 DNA reads as TGTGCCACCAGTGATCCCCGCGGGAGGGAGACCCAGTACTTC. The gene calls are TRBV24-1 and TRBJ2-5, with 8 bases aligning to TRBD2. The germline V gene has CDR1 KGHDR and CDR2 SFDVKD. CDR3 length equals 14 residues. Losses at the gene ends were 3 bases for V and 5 bases for J; bases not matched to a gene: 4.

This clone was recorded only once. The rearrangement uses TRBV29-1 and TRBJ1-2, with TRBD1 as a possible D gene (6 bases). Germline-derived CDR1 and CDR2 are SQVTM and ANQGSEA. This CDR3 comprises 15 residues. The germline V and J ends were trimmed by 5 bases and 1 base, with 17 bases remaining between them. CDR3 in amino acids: CSVSSVDSLNYGYTF. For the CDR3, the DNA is TGCAGCGTTTCCTCGGTGGACAGCCTTAACTATGGCTACACCTTC. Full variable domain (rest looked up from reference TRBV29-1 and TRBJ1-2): SAVISQKPSRDICQRGTSLTIQCQVDSQVTMMFWYRQQPGQSLTLIATANQGSEATYESGFVIDKFPISRPNLTFSTLTVSNMSPEDSSIYLCSVSSVDSLNYGYTFGSGTRLTVV.

The CDR3 region has the DNA TGTGCCAGCAGCTCACCCCCGGGACAGGGATACGGTATTGAGTACGTC. This codes for CASSSPPGQGYGIEYV. The J gene is TRBJ2-7, the V gene TRBV7-9; 9 nucleotides line up with TRBD1. The CDR3 loop spans 16 amino acids. The ends lost 4 bases at V and 11 bases at J; junction bases unmatched: 18. CDR1 is SEHNR and CDR2 is FQNEAQ in the germline V gene (reference sequence).

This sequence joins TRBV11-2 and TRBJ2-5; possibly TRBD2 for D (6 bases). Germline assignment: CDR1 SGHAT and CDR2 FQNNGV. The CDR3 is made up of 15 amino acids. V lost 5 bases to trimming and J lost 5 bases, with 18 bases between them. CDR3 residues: CASSGGTDSWETQYF. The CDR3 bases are TGTGCCAGCAGCGGGGGGACCGACTCCTGGGAGACCCAGTACTTC.

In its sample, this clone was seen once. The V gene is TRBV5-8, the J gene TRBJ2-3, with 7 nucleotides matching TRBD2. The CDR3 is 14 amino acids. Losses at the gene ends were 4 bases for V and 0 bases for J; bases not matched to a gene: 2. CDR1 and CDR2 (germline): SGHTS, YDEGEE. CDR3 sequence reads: CASSGRGSTDTQYF. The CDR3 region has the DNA TGTGCCAGCAGCGGGCGGGGGAGCACAGATACGCAGTATTTT.

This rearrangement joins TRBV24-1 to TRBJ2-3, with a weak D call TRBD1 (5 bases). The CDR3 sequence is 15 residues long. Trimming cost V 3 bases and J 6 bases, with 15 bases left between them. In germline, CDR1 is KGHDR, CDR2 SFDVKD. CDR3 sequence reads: CATSDPGQGSDTQYF. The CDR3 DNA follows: TGTGCCACCAGTGATCCCGGCCAGGGATCCGATACGCAGTATTTT.

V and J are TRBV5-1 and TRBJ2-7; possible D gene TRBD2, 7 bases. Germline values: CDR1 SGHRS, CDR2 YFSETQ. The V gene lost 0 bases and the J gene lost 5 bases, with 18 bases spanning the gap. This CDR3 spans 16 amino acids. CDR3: CASSLALRGGVNEQYF. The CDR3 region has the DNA TGCGCCAGCAGCTTGGCCTTGAGGGGGGGCGTCAACGAGCAGTACTTC.

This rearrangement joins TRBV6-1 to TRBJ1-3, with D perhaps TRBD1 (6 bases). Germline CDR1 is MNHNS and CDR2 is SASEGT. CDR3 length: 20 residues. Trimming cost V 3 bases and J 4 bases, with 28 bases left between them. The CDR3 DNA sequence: TGTGCCAGCAGTGAGATGGGTGGGGACATATCATTCGTGAGAGGAAACACCATATATTTT. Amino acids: CASSEMGGDISFVRGNTIYF.

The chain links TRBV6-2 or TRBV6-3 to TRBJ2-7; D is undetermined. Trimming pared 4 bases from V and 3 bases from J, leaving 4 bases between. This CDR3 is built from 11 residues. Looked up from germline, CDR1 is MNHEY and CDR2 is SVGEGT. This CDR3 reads CASSCSYEQYF. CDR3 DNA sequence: TGTGCCAGCAGTTGCAGCTACGAGCAGTACTTC.

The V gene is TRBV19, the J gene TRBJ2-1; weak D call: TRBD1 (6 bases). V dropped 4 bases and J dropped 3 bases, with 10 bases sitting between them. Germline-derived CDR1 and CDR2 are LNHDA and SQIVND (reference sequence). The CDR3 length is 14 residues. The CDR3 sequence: CASSTQGFYNEQFF. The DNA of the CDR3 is TGTGCCAGTAGTACACAGGGTTTCTACAATGAGCAGTTCTTC.

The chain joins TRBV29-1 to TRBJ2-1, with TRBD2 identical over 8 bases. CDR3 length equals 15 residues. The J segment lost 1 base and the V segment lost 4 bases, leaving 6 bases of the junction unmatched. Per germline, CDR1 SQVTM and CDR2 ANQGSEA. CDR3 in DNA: TGCAGCGTTGGGTCCCCGGGGGGGTCCTACAATGAGCAGTTCTTC. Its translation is CSVGSPGGSYNEQFF.

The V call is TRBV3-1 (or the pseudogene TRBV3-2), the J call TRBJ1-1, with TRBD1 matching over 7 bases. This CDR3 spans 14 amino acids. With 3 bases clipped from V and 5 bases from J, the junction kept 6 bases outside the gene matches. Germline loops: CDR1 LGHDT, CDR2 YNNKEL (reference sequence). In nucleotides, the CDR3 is TGTGCCAGCAGCCAGCCCGGGACAGCGACTGAAGCTTTCTTT. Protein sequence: CASSQPGTATEAFF.

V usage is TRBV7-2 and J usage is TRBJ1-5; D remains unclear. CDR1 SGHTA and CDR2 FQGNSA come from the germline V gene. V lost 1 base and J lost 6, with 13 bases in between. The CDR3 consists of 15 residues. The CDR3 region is CASSLVRGLGQPQHF. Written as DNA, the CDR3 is TGTGCCAGCAGCTTAGTGCGGGGTTTAGGTCAGCCCCAGCATTTT.

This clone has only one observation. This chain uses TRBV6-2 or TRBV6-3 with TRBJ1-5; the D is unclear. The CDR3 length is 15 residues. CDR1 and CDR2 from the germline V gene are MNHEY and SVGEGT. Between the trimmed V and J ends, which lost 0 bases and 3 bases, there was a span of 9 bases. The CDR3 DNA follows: TGTGCCAGCAGTTACTCACGAGGCGACAATCAGCCCCAGCATTTT. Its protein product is CASSYSRGDNQPQHF.

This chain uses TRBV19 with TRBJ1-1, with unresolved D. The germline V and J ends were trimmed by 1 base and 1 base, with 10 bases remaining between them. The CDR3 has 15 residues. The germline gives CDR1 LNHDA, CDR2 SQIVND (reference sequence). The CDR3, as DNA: TGTGCCAGTAGTATAGGTGGAGGACCGAACACTGAAGCTTTCTTT. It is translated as CASSIGGGPNTEAFF.

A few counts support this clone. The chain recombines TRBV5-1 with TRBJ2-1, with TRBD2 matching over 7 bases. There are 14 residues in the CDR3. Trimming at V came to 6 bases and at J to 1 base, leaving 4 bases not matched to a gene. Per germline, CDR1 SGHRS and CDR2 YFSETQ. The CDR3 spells CASNEGGSYNEQFF. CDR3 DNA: TGCGCCAGCAATGAGGGAGGGTCCTACAATGAGCAGTTCTTC.